This T cell receptor beta chain is drawn from a study of T cell repertoires in cytomegalovirus infection. Study-wide context: Matching HLA type and CMV infection were both indicated by public TCR beta signatures.

Concerning this clonotype itself: Its antigen is unidentified.

The V end was cut by 1 base, the J end by 6 bases, with 7 bases between. CDR1 is SGHAT and CDR2 is FQNNGV in the germline V gene. CDR3 length equals 12 residues. A single record per CDR3 protein comes from TCRdb applying MiXCR to the reads. The sample carries hundreds of thousands of distinct CDR3 sequences, roughly 43% recorded once. The chain links TRBV11-2 to TRBJ2-7; D is unresolved. The sequence derives from a human donor in good health (CMV status not recorded). Some clones in this sample may be carry-over from other donors' samples. The material was cultured PBMCs, obtained from culture after CMV antigen stimulation. The CDR3 sequence: CASSLVVSEQYF. CDR3 nucleotide sequence: TGTGCCAGCAGCTTAGTAGTTTCCGAGCAGTACTTC.